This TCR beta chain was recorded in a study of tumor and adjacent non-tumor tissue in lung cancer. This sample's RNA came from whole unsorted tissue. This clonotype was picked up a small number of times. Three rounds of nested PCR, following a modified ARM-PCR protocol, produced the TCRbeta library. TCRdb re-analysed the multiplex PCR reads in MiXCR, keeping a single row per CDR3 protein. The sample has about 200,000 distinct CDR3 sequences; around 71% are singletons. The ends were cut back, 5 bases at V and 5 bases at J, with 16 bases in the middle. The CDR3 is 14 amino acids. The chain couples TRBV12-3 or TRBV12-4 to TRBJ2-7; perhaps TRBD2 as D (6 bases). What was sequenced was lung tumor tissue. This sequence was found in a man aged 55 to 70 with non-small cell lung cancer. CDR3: CASSHSGRTHEQYF. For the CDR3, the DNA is TGTGCCAGCAGTCACTCCGGGAGAACCCACGAGCAGTACTTC.